These T cell receptor beta chains were read from a single sample in a study of shared clonotypes between healthy human individuals. Produced via immunoSEQ multiplex PCR; TCRdb's table is partial and in-frame only. The sample has some 1.5 million clones, nearly 99% seen once. Source material: naive CD4+ T cells sorted from blood. These receptors came from a man between 25 and 39 years old in good health. Both conserved end residues are part of each CDR3. D genes are given only for firm matches. Some rows have no size entry. The others give once, few or many, or a class for an expanded clone.

J gene | V gene | D gene | clone size | CDR3 protein | CDR3 DNA
TRBJ2-3 | TRBV5-1 | TRBD2 | once | CASSPRLAGATDTQYF | TGCGCCAGCAGCCCCAGACTAGCGGGGGCTACAGATACGCAGTATTTT
TRBJ2-7 | TRBV18 | TRBD1 | NA | CASSPLDRGEQYF | TGTGCCAGCTCACCACTCGACAGGGGAGAGCAGTACTTC
TRBJ2-1 | TRBV9 | NA | NA | CASSVDQGFEQFF | TGTGCCAGCAGCGTAGATCAGGGGTTTGAGCAGTTCTTC
TRBJ2-7 | TRBV11-3 | TRBD2 | once | CASSRPGGDEQYF | TGTGCCAGCAGCCGACCGGGGGGGGACGAGCAGTACTTC
TRBJ1-1 | TRBV28 | NA | NA | CASTLGGTEAFF | TGTGCCAGCACCCTGGGTGGCACTGAAGCTTTCTTT
TRBJ1-1 | TRBV25-1 | NA | NA | CASSRGANTEAFF | TGTGCCAGCAGTCGGGGTGCGAACACTGAAGCTTTCTTT
TRBJ1-2 | TRBV10-3 | NA | NA | CAIREQGNGYGYTF | TGTGCCATCAGAGAGCAGGGGAACGGCTATGGCTACACCTTC
TRBJ2-2 | TRBV5-4 | TRBD2 | NA | CASSRGLAERNTGELFF | TGTGCCAGCAGCCGAGGACTAGCGGAGAGGAACACCGGGGAGCTGTTTTTT
TRBJ2-5 | TRBV7-8 | NA | NA | CASSFQPGSGAETQYF | TGTGCCAGCAGCTTTCAACCGGGCTCTGGGGCAGAGACCCAGTACTTC
TRBJ2-7 | TRBV12-5 | NA | NA | CASGLVQGEQYF | TGTGCTAGTGGTTTGGTACAAGGGGAGCAGTACTTC
TRBJ2-7 | TRBV28 | NA | NA | CASRSGGPASEQYF | TGTGCCAGCCGGAGTGGAGGCCCGGCGAGTGAGCAGTACTTC
TRBJ2-1 | TRBV6-6 | NA | NA | CASSQDSNNEQFF | TGTGCCAGCAGCCAGGACAGTAACAATGAGCAGTTCTTC
TRBJ2-7 | TRBV2 | NA | NA | CASSEELAGRLYF | TGTGCCAGCAGTGAAGAACTGGCAGGGAGGCTGTACTTC
TRBJ2-1 | TRBV5-1 | NA | NA | CASSGVRGAYNEQFF | TGCGCCAGCAGCGGTGTAAGAGGGGCGTACAATGAGCAGTTCTTC
TRBJ2-3 | TRBV5-1 | NA | NA | CASSGNTLSTDTQYF | TGCGCCAGCAGCGGGAACACGCTAAGCACAGATACGCAGTATTTT
TRBJ1-1 | TRBV18 | NA | NA | CASSPGPSTPEAFF | TGTGCCAGCTCTCCCGGACCTTCCACCCCAGAAGCTTTCTTT
TRBJ2-4 | TRBV11-2 | NA | NA | CASSLDLGSGDLAKNIQYF | TGTGCCAGCAGCTTAGATTTGGGTAGCGGAGACTTAGCCAAAAACATTCAGTACTTC
TRBJ2-2 | TRBV9 | NA | NA | CASSPGRGTGELFF | TGTGCCAGCAGCCCCGGGAGAGGGACCGGGGAGCTGTTTTTT
TRBJ2-7 | TRBV13 | TRBD2 | NA | CASSLGRWLAGGNRYEQYF | TGTGCCAGCAGCTTAGGCCGGTGGCTAGCGGGAGGAAACCGCTACGAGCAGTACTTC
TRBJ2-2 | TRBV29-1 | NA | once | CSVEVRLASTGELFF | TGCAGCGTTGAAGTTCGGCTAGCGAGCACCGGGGAGCTGTTTTTT
TRBJ1-2 | TRBV30 | NA | NA | CAWSPLFGGSAVAVFQRGYTF | TGTGCCTGGAGCCCCCTCTTTGGCGGCTCGGCGGTGGCCGTATTTCAAAGAGGCTACACCTTC
TRBJ1-2 | TRBV7-2 | TRBD1 | NA | CASSFPGQGVGGYTF | TGTGCCAGCAGCTTCCCGGGACAGGGGGTCGGGGGCTACACCTTC
TRBJ2-5 | TRBV25-1 | NA | NA | CASSVDVGRTQYF | TGTGCCAGCAGTGTTGACGTGGGCAGGACCCAGTACTTC
TRBJ2-1 | TRBV19 | NA | NA | CASSIRAGEQFF | TGTGCCAGTAGTATTAGGGCCGGGGAGCAGTTCTTC
TRBJ2-1 | TRBV7-2 | TRBD2 | NA | CASSLGGLAGVNEQFF | TGTGCCAGCAGCTTAGGTGGGCTAGCGGGAGTCAATGAGCAGTTCTTC
TRBJ2-1 | TRBV5-1 | TRBD2 | NA | CASSLGLAGPYNEQFF | TGCGCCAGCAGCTTGGGACTAGCGGGACCCTACAATGAGCAGTTCTTC
TRBJ2-1 | TRBV14 | NA | NA | CASSEGLFKTGSSYNEQFF | TGTGCCAGCAGCGAAGGACTATTTAAGACAGGGAGCTCCTACAATGAGCAGTTCTTC
TRBJ2-1 | TRBV7-3 | TRBD2 | NA | CASSQTSGTYNEQFF | TGTGCCAGCAGCCAAACTAGCGGGACCTACAATGAGCAGTTCTTC
TRBJ1-1 | TRBV18 | TRBD1 | once | CASSPLGQAKNTEAFF | TGTGCCAGCTCACCTCTGGGACAGGCTAAGAACACTGAAGCTTTCTTT
TRBJ2-1 | TRBV5-1 | TRBD2 | once | CASSLTSGSLDEQFF | TGCGCCAGCAGCCTGACTAGCGGGAGTCTAGATGAGCAGTTCTTC
TRBJ2-2 | TRBV6-5 | NA | NA | CASSYSSGSATGELFF | TGTGCCAGCAGTTACTCGTCCGGGAGTGCCACCGGGGAGCTGTTTTTT
TRBJ2-1 | TRBV19 | TRBD1 | NA | CASRDPGQGLNNEQFF | TGTGCCAGTAGAGACCCGGGACAGGGGTTGAACAATGAGCAGTTCTTC
TRBJ1-2 | TRBV20-1 | NA | NA | CSARRGNGYTF | TGCAGTGCTAGAAGGGGCAACGGCTACACCTTC
TRBJ2-3 | TRBV11-3 | NA | NA | CASSLGQGGLGTDTQYF | TGTGCCAGCAGCTTAGGACAGGGAGGTTTGGGCACAGATACGCAGTATTTT
TRBJ2-7 | TRBV7-9 | NA | NA | CASIVSGTAYEQYF | TGTGCCAGCATCGTATCGGGTACAGCCTACGAGCAGTACTTC
TRBJ2-7 | TRBV18 | TRBD1 | NA | CASSPPTGPYEQYF | TGTGCCAGCTCACCGCCGACAGGGCCCTACGAGCAGTACTTC